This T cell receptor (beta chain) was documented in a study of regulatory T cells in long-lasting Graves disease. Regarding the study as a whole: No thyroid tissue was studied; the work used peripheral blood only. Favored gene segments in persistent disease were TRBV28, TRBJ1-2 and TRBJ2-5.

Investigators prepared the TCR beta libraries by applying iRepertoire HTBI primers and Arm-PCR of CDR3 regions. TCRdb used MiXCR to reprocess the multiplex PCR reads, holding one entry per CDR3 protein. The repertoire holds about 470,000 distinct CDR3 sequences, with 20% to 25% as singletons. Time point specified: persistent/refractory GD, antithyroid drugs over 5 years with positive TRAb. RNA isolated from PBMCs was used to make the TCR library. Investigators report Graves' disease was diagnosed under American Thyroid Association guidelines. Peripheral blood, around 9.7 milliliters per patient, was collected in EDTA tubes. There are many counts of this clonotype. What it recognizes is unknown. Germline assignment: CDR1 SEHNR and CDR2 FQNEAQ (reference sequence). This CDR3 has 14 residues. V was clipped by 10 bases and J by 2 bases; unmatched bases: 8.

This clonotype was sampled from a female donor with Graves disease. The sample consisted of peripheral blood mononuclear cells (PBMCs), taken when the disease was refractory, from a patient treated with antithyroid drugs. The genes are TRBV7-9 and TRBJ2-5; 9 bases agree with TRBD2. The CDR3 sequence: CAIRLAESQETQYF. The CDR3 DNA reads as TGTGCCATCCGACTAGCGGAGTCTCAAGAGACCCAGTACTTC.